The 26 T cell receptor beta chains given below trace back to one sample, sequenced in a study of control samples from healthy donors and cancer patients. TCRdb keeps only in-frame clones here, not all; method: immunoSEQ multiplex PCR. This table has about 60,000 clones, approximately 90% appearing once. Material for sequencing was PBMCs. The origin of the receptors is a woman between 50 and 59 years old with colorectal cancer.

The rearrangement uses TRBV18 and TRBJ2-7; unclear D gene. The germline V and J ends were trimmed by 1 base and 6 bases, with 13 bases remaining between them. Germline CDR1 KGHSH, CDR2 LQKENI. The CDR3 is made up of 14 amino acids. The CDR3 sequence is CASSPRPPPSEQYF. Written as DNA, the CDR3 is TGTGCCAGCTCACCACGACCGCCGCCGAGCGAGCAGTACTTC.

CDR3 in DNA: TGTGCCAGCAGCAGACAGGCGGATGAAAAACTGTTTTTT. This translates into CASSRQADEKLFF. The chain couples TRBV2 to TRBJ1-4, with D tentatively TRBD1 (6 bases). The CDR3 extends over 13 amino acids. Germline V CDR1 and CDR2: SNHLY, FYNNEI. Trimming took off 6 bases at V and 6 bases at J, with 11 bases between the two ends.

A single count supports this clone. The chain combines TRBV6-6 with TRBJ2-1; 9 bases fit TRBD2. This CDR3 is built from 16 residues. J gave up 7 bases and V 2 bases, and 9 bases lay outside the gene matches. Germline lookup yields CDR1 MNHNY and CDR2 SVGAGI (reference sequence). CDR3 protein: CASSYPRRGGGNEQFF. In nucleotides, the CDR3 is TGTGCCAGCAGTTACCCGCGGCGGGGGGGCGGTAATGAGCAGTTCTTC.

CDR3 coding DNA: TGTGCCAGCAGCCGACCCAGGGTGGATGGCTACACCTTC. It specifies CASSRPRVDGYTF. V is TRBV5-4 and J is TRBJ1-2; TRBD1 is a possible D gene (5 bases). CDR3 length equals 13 residues. CDR1 is SGHNT and CDR2 is YYREEE in the germline V gene (reference sequence). V was shortened by 4 bases and J by 6 bases, with 13 bases between the two germline ends.

The gene calls are TRBV5-1 and TRBJ2-1; D assignment may be TRBD1 or TRBD2 (5 bases each). Looked up from germline, CDR1 is SGHRS and CDR2 is YFSETQ. The V end lost 4 bases, the J end lost 0 bases, and 11 bases lay between the germline ends. The CDR3 covers 15 residues. The CDR3 nucleotides are TGCGCCAGCAGCCCCGGGACCCCCTCCTACAATGAGCAGTTCTTC. It is translated as CASSPGTPSYNEQFF.

V is TRBV5-4 and J is TRBJ2-1; 10 bases fit TRBD2. With 4 bases clipped from V and 4 bases from J, the junction kept 2 bases outside the gene matches. Looked up from germline, CDR1 is SGHNT and CDR2 is YYREEE (reference sequence). The CDR3 runs to 14 residues. This CDR3 is CASSRTSGYNEQFF. The CDR3 DNA is TGTGCCAGCAGCCGGACTAGCGGTTACAATGAGCAGTTCTTC.

The chain links TRBV5-4 to TRBJ1-1, with a possible D match to TRBD1 (5 bases). V shed 4 bases and J shed 5 bases, with 24 bases lying between them. Germline lookup yields CDR1 SGHNT and CDR2 YYREEE (reference sequence). The CDR3 contains 17 residues. The CDR3: CASSPAPPQGDLTEAFF. The CDR3 region has the DNA TGTGCCAGCAGCCCGGCCCCCCCCCAGGGCGATTTGACTGAAGCTTTCTTT. The variable domain in full, completed from reference TRBV5-4 and TRBJ1-1, reads ETGVTQSPTHLIKTRGQQVTLRCSSQSGHNTVSWYQQALGQGPQFIFQYYREEENGRGNFPPRFSGLQFPNYSSELNVNALELDDSALYLCASSPAPPQGDLTEAFFGQGTRLTVV.

This chain uses TRBV29-1 with TRBJ2-1, with 7 bases aligning to TRBD1. Germline CDR1 reads SQVTM; CDR2 reads ANQGSEA. The length of the CDR3 is 14 residues. Trimming took 7 bases from V and 0 from J; bases not matched to a gene: 6. Here the CDR3 DNA reads TGCAGCGGTAACAGGGGCAGCTCCTACAATGAGCAGTTCTTC. Encoded protein: CSGNRGSSYNEQFF.

The chain combines TRBV7-8 with TRBJ1-4; a possible D gene is TRBD1 (5 bases). The CDR3 is 14 amino acids. Germline-derived CDR1 and CDR2 are SGHVS and FQNEAQ. Trimming took off 1 base at V and 8 bases at J, with 11 bases between the two ends. CDR3 sequence reads: CASSLDRSAEKLFF. CDR3 coding DNA: TGTGCCAGCAGCTTAGACAGGAGCGCGGAAAAACTGTTTTTT.

The chain links TRBV30 to TRBJ2-5; D possibly corresponds to TRBD1 (6 bases). V was shortened by 8 bases and J by 3 bases, with 13 bases between the two germline ends. Germline CDR1 GTSNPN, CDR2 SVGIG (reference sequence). The length of the CDR3 is 12 residues. The CDR3 DNA sequence: TGTGCCGGGAAGGGGGACGAAGAGACCCAGTACTTC. It translates to CAGKGDEETQYF.

The chain has TRBV5-6 and TRBJ1-2, with D possibly being TRBD1 (5 bases). Germline CDR1 SGHDT, CDR2 YYEEEE. The V end lost 4 bases, the J end lost 6 bases, and 25 bases lay between the germline ends. The CDR3 is made up of 17 amino acids. In DNA, the CDR3 is TGTGCCAGCAGCGGGGTTTGGGGCCCGCCCGGAGAAAATGGCTACACCTTC. Protein product: CASSGVWGPPGENGYTF.

The CDR3 loop is CASSPSGGLSGGYTF. DNA for the CDR3: TGTGCCAGCAGCCCCTCAGGAGGGCTTTCGGGTGGCTACACCTTC. This chain links TRBV5-4 with TRBJ1-2; D is unresolved. The CDR3 is made up of 15 amino acids. CDR1 is SGHNT and CDR2 is YYREEE in the germline V gene (reference sequence). V was clipped by 4 bases and J by 7 bases, with 20 bases between them.

The chain combines TRBV28 with TRBJ2-7; D call uncertain. V lost 6 bases and J 4 bases, leaving 13 bases between the germline ends. This CDR3 spans 13 amino acids. Germline assignment: CDR1 MDHEN and CDR2 SYDVKM. CDR3 loop: CASSYGRSYEQYF. CDR3 DNA sequence: TGTGCCAGCAGCTATGGAAGATCTTACGAGCAGTACTTC.

The chain couples TRBV30 to TRBJ1-6, with unresolved D. CDR1 and CDR2 (germline): GTSNPN, SVGIG (reference sequence). CDR3 length equals 14 residues. V dropped 0 bases and J dropped 8 bases, with 11 bases sitting between them. The CDR3 bases are TGTGCCTGGAGTGTATTGGGAATTGATTCACCCCTCCACTTT. It specifies CAWSVLGIDSPLHF.

The chain is built from TRBV11-2 and TRBJ2-3, with no clear D. The CDR3 has 14 residues. The germline V gene has CDR1 SGHAT and CDR2 FQNNGV. Between the trimmed V and J ends, which lost 5 bases and 0 bases, there was a span of 9 bases. CDR3 bases: TGTGCCAGCAGCCGTATGGGCAGCACAGATACGCAGTATTTT. This encodes CASSRMGSTDTQYF. The full variable domain, with the rest looked up from reference TRBV11-2 and TRBJ2-3, is EAGVAQSPRYKIIEKRQSVAFWCNPISGHATLYWYQQILGQGPKLLIQFQNNGVVDDSQLPKDRFSAERLKGVDSTLKIQPAKLEDSAVYLCASSRMGSTDTQYFGPGTRLTVL.

The chain carries TRBV6-2 or TRBV6-3 and TRBJ1-1; no definite D call. The germline CDR1 and CDR2 sequences are MNHEY and SVGEGT. The CDR3 length is 14 residues. V shed 1 base and J shed 1 base, with 7 bases lying between them. The CDR3 bases are TGTGCCAGCAGTTACTTGGCAGGGAACACTGAAGCTTTCTTT. Protein: CASSYLAGNTEAFF.

V gene TRBV5-1 combines with J gene TRBJ1-2; D gene unclear. Germline assignment: CDR1 SGHRS and CDR2 YFSETQ. This CDR3 is 14 amino acids long. Trimming cost V 5 bases and J 8 bases, with 19 bases left between them. In DNA form, the CDR3 reads TGCGCCAGCAGGAGGACGCGGGATGATAAGGGCTACACCTTC. Protein product: CASRRTRDDKGYTF.

The V call is TRBV11-3, the J call TRBJ1-3; 7 nucleotides agree with TRBD1. The CDR3 length is 15 residues. The junction had 6 bases not matched to a gene; V was cut back by 5 bases and J by 2 bases. CDR1 is SGHNT and CDR2 is YENEEA in the germline V gene. The CDR3, as DNA: TGTGCCAGCAGCCCAGGACAGGTTCCTGGAAACACCATATATTTT. This encodes CASSPGQVPGNTIYF.

This sequence joins TRBV28 and TRBJ1-3; D might be TRBD1 (5 bases). Germline CDR1 reads MDHEN; CDR2 reads SYDVKM. Deletions cut 1 base from V and 4 bases from J, with 14 bases between. The CDR3 spans 16 residues. CDR3 sequence reads: CASSLLQGRHGNTIYF. The CDR3 DNA reads as TGTGCCAGCAGTTTATTGCAGGGACGGCACGGAAACACCATATATTTT.

This clone was seen just once. The chain carries TRBV6-2 or TRBV6-3 and TRBJ2-1; unclear D gene. Trimming took off 4 bases at V and 3 bases at J, with 10 bases between the two ends. The length of the CDR3 is 14 residues. Germline assignment: CDR1 MNHEY and CDR2 SVGEGT. The CDR3 spells CASSSNLIYNEQFF. The CDR3 nucleotides read TGTGCCAGCAGTTCTAATCTGATCTACAATGAGCAGTTCTTC.

The gene calls are TRBV25-1 and TRBJ1-2; D may be TRBD1 (5 bases). Trimming pared 3 bases from V and 4 bases from J, leaving 18 bases between. Germline CDR1 reads MGHDK; CDR2 reads SYGVNS. The CDR3 has 16 amino acids. The CDR3 nucleotides read TGTGCCAGCAGTGACTCAGGGAGGAATTTTAGCTATGGCTACACCTTC. Translating gives CASSDSGRNFSYGYTF.

The chain joins TRBV7-3 to TRBJ2-2; no clear D. CDR3 length: 13 amino acids. The ends were cut back, 5 bases at V and 4 bases at J, with 8 bases in the middle. The germline CDR1 and CDR2 sequences are SGHTA and FQGTGA. In nucleotides, the CDR3 is TGTGCCAGCAGCCCGTTGGGCACCGGGGAGCTGTTTTTT. Translated: CASSPLGTGELFF. Combining the CDR3 with reference TRBV7-3 and TRBJ2-2 gives the whole variable domain GAGVSQTPSNKVTEKGKYVELRCDPISGHTALYWYRQSLGQGPEFLIYFQGTGAADDSGLPNDRFFAVRPEGSVSTLKIQRTERGDSAVYLCASSPLGTGELFFGEGSRLTVL.

The gene calls are TRBV7-9 and TRBJ2-7, with TRBD2 matching 10 bases. Germline CDR1 and CDR2: SEHNR and FQNEAQ (reference sequence). The V gene end was trimmed by 7 bases and the J gene end by 3 bases; junction bases not matched to a gene: 12. This CDR3 contains 16 residues. CDR3 sequence reads: CASTQWGASGSYEQYF. CDR3 nucleotide sequence: TGTGCCAGCACCCAATGGGGGGCTAGCGGGAGCTACGAGCAGTACTTC.

This chain joins TRBV19 and TRBJ2-1; D is unclear. The CDR3 sequence is 12 residues long. The germline V and J ends were trimmed by 0 bases and 9 bases, with 6 bases remaining between them. The germline V gene encodes CDR1 LNHDA and CDR2 SQIVND (reference sequence). CDR3 region: CASSIEGIEQFF. The CDR3, as DNA: TGTGCCAGTAGTATAGAGGGGATTGAGCAGTTCTTC.

The chain recombines TRBV19 with TRBJ2-1, with 7 bases that match TRBD1. CDR1 and CDR2 from the germline V gene are LNHDA and SQIVND (reference sequence). The trim removed 5 bases at V and 8 bases at J, leaving 3 bases unmatched. The CDR3 is 12 amino acids. CDR3 bases: TGTGCCAGTAGTGACAGGGTGGATGAGCAGTTCTTC. Protein: CASSDRVDEQFF.

The chain couples TRBV11-2 to TRBJ2-1; D not resolved. Between the trimmed V and J ends, which lost 6 bases and 5 bases, there was a span of 17 bases. The CDR3 spans 15 residues. Germline assignment: CDR1 SGHAT and CDR2 FQNNGV. DNA for the CDR3: TGTGCCAGCAGTAAAAGGGCCGAAAAAAACAATGAGCAGTTCTTC. This encodes CASSKRAEKNNEQFF.